A single sample is the source of the 31 T cell receptor beta chains below, sequenced in a study of blood T cell repertoires in COVID-19. Using immunoSEQ multiplex PCR, the repertoire was profiled, and TCRdb retains in-frame clones only, with some absent. The table includes approximately 350,000 clones, 80% to 90% detected once. The sequenced material came from PBMCs or T cells enriched from blood (not recorded which). The receptor set was obtained from a man aged 18 to 35 who had recovered from COVID-19.

The chain combines TRBV29-1 with TRBJ1-1, with D unresolved. Germline values: CDR1 SQVTM, CDR2 ANQGSEA. CDR3 length: 14 residues. V lost 4 bases and J lost 3, with 15 bases in between. The CDR3 region is CSVVRSGWDTEAFF. The DNA of the CDR3 is TGCAGCGTTGTTAGATCCGGGTGGGACACTGAAGCTTTCTTT.

The V call is TRBV28, the J call TRBJ1-3; possibly TRBD1 for D (5 bases). The CDR3 sequence is 14 residues long. Trimming pared 7 bases from V and 1 base from J, leaving 11 bases between. Germline V gene sequence: CDR1 MDHEN, CDR2 SYDVKM. Written as DNA, the CDR3 is TGTGCCAGCACTCATTCAGGGTCTGGAAACACCATATATTTT. Translated, it gives CASTHSGSGNTIYF.

The J gene is TRBJ2-7, the V gene TRBV6-5; the match to TRBD1 covers 7 bases. Germline V CDR1 and CDR2: MNHEY, SVGAGI. V gave up 8 bases and J gave up 2 bases; unmatched junction bases: 6. The CDR3 is made up of 13 amino acids. For the CDR3, the DNA is TGTGCCAGCCTCCGGGACAGTGCCTACGAGCAGTACTTC. Translation gives CASLRDSAYEQYF.

The rearrangement uses TRBV11-3 and TRBJ1-5; 8 nucleotides line up with TRBD1. This CDR3 comprises 14 residues. V lost 5 bases, J lost 6 bases, and 6 bases stayed unmatched. Germline V CDR1 and CDR2: SGHNT, YENEEA. The CDR3 DNA reads as TGTGCCAGCAGCCCGCAGGACAGGGCTCAGCCCCAGCATTTT. Amino acid sequence: CASSPQDRAQPQHF.

The chain joins TRBV9 to TRBJ2-5, with 10 bases lining up with TRBD2. Germline CDR1 SGDLS, CDR2 YYNGEE. J was trimmed by 4 bases and V by 3 bases; bases with no gene match: 3. The CDR3 contains 14 residues. For the CDR3, the DNA is TGTGCCAGCAGCGGGACTAGCGGCCGAGAGACCCAGTACTTC. As protein: CASSGTSGRETQYF.

The table lists this clone with a count of one. V is TRBV9 and J is TRBJ2-1; D is perhaps TRBD2 (5 bases). The CDR3 covers 13 residues. Trimming left V 1 base short and J 6 bases short, with 8 bases between. Germline V CDR1 and CDR2: SGDLS, YYNGEE. The CDR3 loop is CASSVSLANEQFF. CDR3 sequence (DNA): TGTGCCAGCAGCGTATCCCTAGCCAATGAGCAGTTCTTC.

The rearrangement uses TRBV12-3 or TRBV12-4 and TRBJ1-1, with D unclear. V gave up 7 bases and J gave up 1 base, with 10 bases separating them. The CDR3 has 13 residues. The CDR3 region has the DNA TGTGCCAGCACCCTTCGTTCGAACACTGAAGCTTTCTTT. Its protein is CASTLRSNTEAFF.

The chain is built from TRBV7-8 and TRBJ1-5; 7 bases match TRBD1. Germline V gives CDR1 SGHVS, CDR2 FQNEAQ. After removal of 5 bases from V and 3 bases from J, the junction contained 4 bases not matched to a gene. The CDR3 runs to 14 residues. CDR3 nucleotide sequence: TGTGCCAGCAGCGAGACAGGGTACAATCAGCCCCAGCATTTT. Amino acid sequence: CASSETGYNQPQHF.

The V and J genes are TRBV7-3 and TRBJ2-1; D ambiguous. Germline CDR1 SGHTA, CDR2 FQGTGA. V dropped 5 bases and J dropped 4 bases, with 9 bases sitting between them. This CDR3 has 13 residues. CDR3 sequence reads: CASSGPGYNEQFF. The CDR3 coding sequence is TGTGCCAGCAGCGGTCCAGGATACAATGAGCAGTTCTTC.

This sequence joins TRBV5-4 and TRBJ1-1, with D unresolved. V lost 3 bases and J lost 1, with 7 bases in between. CDR3 length: 13 residues. Per germline, CDR1 SGHNT and CDR2 YYREEE (reference sequence). CDR3 DNA: TGTGCCAGCAGCTACAGCCCGAACACTGAAGCTTTCTTT. Amino acids: CASSYSPNTEAFF.

The gene calls are TRBV3-1 (or the pseudogene TRBV3-2) and TRBJ1-1, with a weak D call TRBD1 (6 bases). The germline V gene has CDR1 LGHDT and CDR2 YNNKEL (reference sequence). V lost 0 bases and J lost 3, with 11 bases in between. The CDR3 loop spans 15 amino acids. CDR3 nucleotides: TGTGCCAGCAGCCAAGATAGCCAGGGGTACACTGAAGCTTTCTTT. It yields the protein CASSQDSQGYTEAFF.

The chain carries TRBV4-1 and TRBJ1-2; TRBD1 aligns across 7 bases. In germline, CDR1 is MGHRA, CDR2 YSYEKL. The CDR3 has 14 residues. V was pared by 3 bases and J by 3 bases, with 4 bases of the junction left unmatched. Written as DNA, the CDR3 is TGCGCCAGCAGCCATAAAGACAGGGACTATGGCTACACCTTC. Its translation: CASSHKDRDYGYTF.

This sequence joins TRBV7-3 and TRBJ2-5, with 9 positions matching TRBD2. Germline CDR1 is SGHTA and CDR2 is FQGTGA. The CDR3 covers 15 residues. V lost 4 bases to trimming and J lost 5 bases; unmatched junction nucleotides: 8. This chain's CDR3 is CASSSNLAGMETQYF. CDR3 sequence (DNA): TGTGCCAGCAGCTCAAACCTAGCGGGAATGGAGACCCAGTACTTC.

J is TRBJ1-2 and V is TRBV12-5; D is unresolved. The CDR3 contains 12 residues. V was clipped by 3 bases and J by 8 bases, with 10 bases between them. Germline CDR1 is LGHNT and CDR2 is FRNRAP. CDR3 loop: CASGLESRGYTF. The CDR3, as DNA: TGTGCTAGTGGTTTAGAGTCCCGGGGCTACACCTTC.

This clone was counted once. The V and J genes are TRBV7-2 and TRBJ2-5; maybe TRBD2 (5 bases). The V end was cut by 5 bases, the J end by 6 bases, with 16 bases between. Germline CDR1 reads SGHTA; CDR2 reads FQGNSA. This CDR3 contains 14 residues. CDR3: CASSQSGAGKTQYF. The CDR3 DNA reads TGTGCCAGCAGCCAGAGCGGAGCCGGAAAGACCCAGTACTTC.

The chain combines TRBV18 with TRBJ2-7, with D maybe TRBD2 (5 bases). Germline lookup yields CDR1 KGHSH and CDR2 LQKENI. The CDR3 covers 13 residues. Trimming cost V 4 bases and J 7 bases, with 14 bases left between them. The CDR3 DNA reads as TGTGCCAGCTCACTCCCGAGCGGTCCTGAGCAGTACTTC. Translated: CASSLPSGPEQYF.

This clone was picked up one time. The chain has TRBV6-5 and TRBJ1-1; the D gene is possibly TRBD1 (5 bases). CDR1 is MNHEY and CDR2 is SVGAGI in the germline V gene. The V gene lost 4 bases and the J gene lost 1 base, with 13 bases spanning the gap. The CDR3 has 15 residues. DNA of the CDR3: TGTGCCAGCAGTTCCCTCCAGGGAGGGAACACTGAAGCTTTCTTT. Translation gives CASSSLQGGNTEAFF.

This chain uses TRBV5-5 with TRBJ1-1, with TRBD1 identical over 7 bases. CDR3 length equals 14 residues. After removal of 4 bases from V and 4 bases from J, the junction contained 7 bases not matched to a gene. In germline, CDR1 is SGHKS, CDR2 YYEKEE (reference sequence). The CDR3 is CASSPYRQGTEAFF. CDR3 nucleotides: TGTGCCAGCAGCCCTTATCGACAGGGCACTGAAGCTTTCTTT. The whole variable domain, remainder taken from reference TRBV5-5 and TRBJ1-1, is DAGVTQSPTHLIKTRGQQVTLRCSPISGHKSVSWYQQVLGQGPQFIFQYYEKEERGRGNFPDRFSARQFPNYSSELNVNALLLGDSALYLCASSPYRQGTEAFFGQGTRLTVV.

The sample holds one count of this clone. The rearrangement links TRBV7-3 to TRBJ2-1; no definite D call. The CDR3 has 17 amino acids. In germline, CDR1 is SGHTA, CDR2 FQGTGA. V lost 0 bases to trimming and J lost 5 bases, with 17 bases between them. The CDR3 DNA is TGTGCCAGCAGCTTAACAGGTCTAGGCACGGAGAACAATGAGCAGTTCTTC. This codes for CASSLTGLGTENNEQFF.

The rearrangement links TRBV27 to TRBJ2-7; 9 bases align to TRBD1. Looked up from germline, CDR1 is MNHEY and CDR2 is SMNVEV (reference sequence). The J segment lost 6 bases and the V segment lost 5 bases, leaving 5 bases of the junction unmatched. There are 13 residues in the CDR3. The CDR3 DNA reads as TGTGCCAGCAGTGGGACAGGGTTTTCCGAGCAGTACTTC. It codes for CASSGTGFSEQYF.

The chain carries TRBV7-8 and TRBJ1-3, with TRBD1 matching over 8 bases. CDR3 length: 21 amino acids. The V gene end was trimmed by 5 bases and the J gene end by 0 bases; junction bases not matched to a gene: 21. Looked up from germline, CDR1 is SGHVS and CDR2 is FQNEAQ. The CDR3 loop reads CASSLKFGTGATKSSGNTIYF. CDR3 in DNA: TGTGCCAGCAGCCTTAAATTCGGGACAGGCGCTACTAAGAGCTCTGGAAACACCATATATTTT. The whole variable domain, remainder taken from reference TRBV7-8 and TRBJ1-3, is GAGVSQSPRYKVAKRGQDVALRCDPISGHVSLFWYQQALGQGPEFLTYFQNEAQLDKSGLPSDRFFAERPEGSVSTLKIQRTQQEDSAVYLCASSLKFGTGATKSSGNTIYFGEGSWLTVV.

This chain uses TRBV10-3 with TRBJ2-3, with TRBD1 identical over 7 bases. The CDR3 is 15 residues long. J was trimmed by 0 bases and V by 6 bases; bases with no gene match: 6. Per germline, CDR1 ENHRY and CDR2 SYGVKD. The CDR3 spells CAISDLDRSTDTQYF. In nucleotides, the CDR3 is TGTGCCATCAGCGATCTGGACAGGAGCACAGATACGCAGTATTTT.

The gene calls are TRBV27 and TRBJ2-1, with 7 bases aligning to TRBD2. The V and J ends lost 5 bases and 9 bases, in that order; junction bases with no gene match: 19. The germline gives CDR1 MNHEY, CDR2 SMNVEV (reference sequence). The CDR3 has 17 residues. CDR3: CASSAVPFRGERGEQFF. The CDR3 DNA is TGTGCCAGCAGTGCCGTGCCTTTCCGGGGGGAGCGAGGTGAGCAGTTCTTC.

This chain links TRBV7-9 with TRBJ2-3; 7 bases line up with TRBD1. Losses at the gene ends were 3 bases for V and 0 bases for J; bases not matched to a gene: 12. Germline V gene data show CDR1 as SEHNR and CDR2 as FQNEAQ (reference sequence). This CDR3 contains 18 residues. CDR3 sequence (DNA): TGTGCCAGCAGCTTCTACACCGGGACAGTGTTTAGCACAGATACGCAGTATTTT. Its translation is CASSFYTGTVFSTDTQYF.

This chain connects TRBV4-2 to TRBJ1-1; 10 positions match TRBD1. The germline gives CDR1 LGHNA, CDR2 YNFKEQ. Trimming took 0 bases from V and 1 from J; bases not matched to a gene: 2. The CDR3 covers 16 residues. In DNA form, the CDR3 reads TGTGCCAGCAGCCAAGAGGGGACAGGGGCGAACACTGAAGCTTTCTTT. Protein: CASSQEGTGANTEAFF.

J is TRBJ1-2 and V is TRBV9; no clear D. The CDR3 covers 15 residues. Germline V gives CDR1 SGDLS, CDR2 YYNGEE. V gave up 0 bases and J gave up 0 bases, with 9 bases separating them. The CDR3 protein is CASSVDTSANYGYTF. CDR3 bases: TGTGCCAGCAGCGTAGACACCAGTGCTAACTATGGCTACACCTTC.

The chain is built from TRBV27 and TRBJ2-7; maybe TRBD2 (6 bases). CDR1 MNHEY and CDR2 SMNVEV come from the germline V gene (reference sequence). The CDR3 has 15 amino acids. Trimming shortened V by 6 bases and J by 2 bases, and 17 bases separated the two germline ends. CDR3: CASRAAGEPPYEQYF. The CDR3 nucleotides read TGTGCCAGCAGAGCAGCGGGCGAACCCCCCTACGAGCAGTACTTC.

The V gene is TRBV19, the J gene TRBJ2-7; TRBD1 agrees at 7 bases. Germline V gene lookup returns CDR1 LNHDA and CDR2 SQIVND (reference sequence). J was trimmed by 2 bases and V by 6 bases; bases with no gene match: 4. CDR3 length: 13 amino acids. The CDR3, as DNA: TGTGCCAGTAGCCCAACAGGGGCCTACGAGCAGTACTTC. It translates to CASSPTGAYEQYF.

This clone was found once. The chain carries TRBV28 and TRBJ2-6; 9 positions match TRBD1. This CDR3 spans 19 amino acids. Germline values: CDR1 MDHEN, CDR2 SYDVKM. Germline trimming cut 6 bases from V and 1 base from J; bases unmatched to any gene: 13. The CDR3 DNA reads TGTGCCAGCAGCTTCGGAAGGGACAGGGAGCCTTCTGGGGCCAACGTCCTGACTTTC. This sequence encodes CASSFGRDREPSGANVLTF.

The V call is TRBV4-3, the J call TRBJ1-2, with TRBD1 matching over 8 bases. The CDR3 loop spans 16 amino acids. V dropped 5 bases and J dropped 8; count of bases not matched to a gene: 16. CDR1 and CDR2 (germline): LGHNA, YSLEER. The CDR3: CASSEPSGGAYSGYTF. In nucleotides, the CDR3 is TGCGCCAGCAGCGAACCCTCAGGGGGCGCGTATTCGGGCTACACCTTC.

This chain connects TRBV3-1 (or the pseudogene TRBV3-2) to TRBJ1-2; D is undetermined. The CDR3 has 15 amino acids. Per the germline V gene, CDR1 is LGHDT and CDR2 is YNNKEL (reference sequence). Trimming cost V 1 base and J 1 base, with 10 bases left between them. CDR3 amino acids: CASSQVVGDNYGYTF. Here the CDR3 DNA reads TGTGCCAGCAGCCAAGTTGTCGGTGATAACTATGGCTACACCTTC.